Following are 20 T cell receptor beta chains from one sample sequenced in a study of Graves' ophthalmopathy and Graves' hyperthyroidism. Amplification from RNA transcripts yielded the TCR beta CDR3 regions. After a first-round RT-PCR with HTBI primers, a second-round multiplex PCR was run. TCRdb re-derived calls from the multiplex PCR reads in MiXCR, one entry per CDR3 protein. The sample carries about 740,000 distinct CDR3 sequences, 35% to 50% recorded once. The sequenced material came from peripheral blood. Receptors were obtained from an adult man with Graves' ophthalmopathy.

This rearrangement joins TRBV5-4 to TRBJ2-5, with a tentative D call TRBD2 (6 bases). The CDR3 has 15 amino acids. The V end was cut by 2 bases, the J end by 5 bases, with 16 bases between. The germline V gene encodes CDR1 SGHNT and CDR2 YYREEE (reference sequence). CDR3 amino acids: CASSLVGPEGETQYF. CDR3 DNA sequence: TGTGCCAGCAGCTTAGTGGGCCCGGAGGGGGAGACCCAGTACTTC.

In its sample, this clonotype was seen a few times. The chain recombines TRBV10-1 with TRBJ2-7; D possibly corresponds to TRBD1 (7 bases). Trimming took 5 bases from V and 3 from J, leaving 20 bases between them. CDR1 WNHNN and CDR2 SYGVQD come from the germline V gene (reference sequence). The CDR3 extends over 16 amino acids. CDR3 sequence: CASSSRSGGKNYEQYF. The CDR3 DNA reads as TGCGCCAGCAGTAGTCGTTCAGGGGGGAAAAACTACGAGCAGTACTTC.

This chain uses TRBV6-2 or TRBV6-3 with TRBJ2-5; TRBD2 might be the D (6 bases). The germline V gene encodes CDR1 MNHEY and CDR2 SVGEGT. This CDR3 comprises 15 residues. The germline V and J ends were trimmed by 0 bases and 4 bases, with 12 bases remaining between them. The CDR3 here is CASSYSPGAGETQYF. The CDR3 nucleotides read TGTGCCAGCAGTTACTCGCCGGGAGCGGGAGAGACCCAGTACTTC.

This chain uses TRBV19 with TRBJ1-6; D remains ambiguous. The CDR3 loop spans 14 amino acids. CDR1 LNHDA and CDR2 SQIVND come from the germline V gene (reference sequence). V dropped 8 bases and J dropped 4 bases, with 12 bases sitting between them. CDR3: CASCKGGYNSPLHF. The CDR3 DNA is TGTGCCAGTTGTAAGGGCGGTTATAATTCACCCCTCCACTTT.

This clonotype was detected many times. The chain employs TRBV25-1 and TRBJ1-1; D possibly corresponds to TRBD1 (6 bases). Between the trimmed V and J ends, which lost 9 bases and 3 bases, there was a span of 17 bases. This CDR3 comprises 14 residues. Germline V CDR1 and CDR2: MGHDK, SYGVNS. The CDR3 here is CAREGEGDHTEAFF. The CDR3 DNA sequence: TGTGCCAGGGAGGGCGAGGGGGATCACACTGAAGCTTTCTTT.

This clonotype was detected many times. The rearrangement links TRBV20-1 to TRBJ2-5; D is unclear. Germline CDR1 and CDR2: DFQATT and SNEGSKA (reference sequence). The CDR3 sequence is 12 residues long. V lost 3 bases and J 3 bases, leaving 8 bases between the germline ends. The DNA for the CDR3 is TGCAGTGCTAGCCAACAGAAAGAGACCCAGTACTTC. Its translation is CSASQQKETQYF.

CDR3 DNA: TGTGCCAGCTCACCAGGGACAGGGGGTTTAAGCTCCTACGAGCAGTACTTC. It yields the protein CASSPGTGGLSSYEQYF. The rearrangement uses TRBV24-1 and TRBJ2-7; 11 bases fit TRBD1. Germline trimming cut 11 bases from V and 0 bases from J; bases unmatched to any gene: 14. This CDR3 spans 17 amino acids. Per the germline V gene, CDR1 is KGHDR and CDR2 is SFDVKD.

As regards this clonotype: A read error is possible here, since a much larger clone lies one base away. V and J are TRBV9 and TRBJ1-2; maybe TRBD1 (5 bases). The CDR3 has 15 amino acids. In germline, CDR1 is SGDLS, CDR2 YYNGEE. The DNA for the CDR3 is TGTACCAGCAGCTCCCGGGAGGGGCGGAACTATGGCTACACCTTC. Encoded protein: CTSSSREGRNYGYTF.

Of note for this clonotype: A much larger clone differs by one base, so this may be a read error. The chain combines TRBV24-1 with TRBJ1-1; TRBD1 aligns across 7 bases. Per the germline V gene, CDR1 is KGHDR and CDR2 is SFDVKD. The CDR3 has 12 amino acids. V lost 7 bases, J lost 4 bases, and 2 bases stayed unmatched. This CDR3 reads CATRGQCTEAFF. CDR3 DNA sequence: TGTGCCACCAGGGGACAGTGCACTGAAGCTTTCTTT.

The rearrangement links TRBV11-2 to TRBJ2-7; 14 bases align to TRBD2. The CDR3 has 16 residues. Germline CDR1 is SGHAT and CDR2 is FQNNGV. With V trimmed by 6 bases and J by 4 bases, 8 bases remained unmatched. CDR3 DNA: TGTGCCAGCAGACGGACTAGCGGGAGGACTATTTACGAGCAGTACTTC. Protein sequence: CASRRTSGRTIYEQYF.

This clonotype was detected many times. Here the CDR3 DNA reads TGTGCCAGCAGTGAGGGACAGAATCAGCCCCAGCATTTT. Translating gives CASSEGQNQPQHF. V usage is TRBV25-1 and J usage is TRBJ1-5, with 7 bases lining up with TRBD1. Germline assignment: CDR1 MGHDK and CDR2 SYGVNS. CDR3 length: 13 amino acids. V dropped 3 bases and J dropped 4; count of bases not matched to a gene: 0. The variable domain in full, with the rest retrieved from reference TRBV25-1 and TRBJ1-5, is EADIYQTPRYLVIGTGKKITLECSQTMGHDKMYWYQQDPGMELHLIHYSYGVNSTEKGDLSSESTVSRIRTEHFPLTLESARPSHTSQYLCASSEGQNQPQHFGDGTRLSIL.

This clonotype occurred many times. The chain joins TRBV9 to TRBJ1-2; 7 nucleotides agree with TRBD1. The CDR3 runs 13 residues. In germline, CDR1 is SGDLS, CDR2 YYNGEE. The V and J ends lost 2 bases and 5 bases, in that order; junction bases with no gene match: 3. The CDR3 coding sequence is TGTGCCAGCAGCGTGACAGGGAAGTATGGCTACACCTTC. This encodes CASSVTGKYGYTF.

This clonotype has only a few counts. The chain has TRBV12-3 or TRBV12-4 and TRBJ1-2; no firm D call. V was shortened by 6 bases and J by 5 bases, with 10 bases between the two germline ends. The CDR3 totals 12 residues. Here the CDR3 DNA reads TGTGCCAGCAGCGTTACTGATTATGGCTACACCTTC. Protein sequence: CASSVTDYGYTF.

Only one count was recorded for this clonotype. As DNA, the CDR3 is TGTGCCAGCAGCACCCGACAGTACTTC. It is translated as CASSTRQYF. This chain connects TRBV11-2 to TRBJ2-5; the D is unclear. The CDR3 is 9 residues long. V dropped 5 bases and J dropped 11 bases, with 6 bases sitting between them. Germline-derived CDR1 and CDR2 are SGHAT and FQNNGV.

V is TRBV15 and J is TRBJ1-4, with TRBD1 identical over 8 bases. Trimming took 3 bases from V and 1 from J; bases not matched to a gene: 1. Germline V gene lookup returns CDR1 LNHNV and CDR2 YYDKDF (reference sequence). This CDR3 has 15 residues. The CDR3 here is CATSRTGVTNEKLFF. CDR3 in DNA: TGTGCCACCAGCAGGACAGGGGTAACTAATGAAAAACTGTTTTTT.

On this clonotype: A much larger clone differs by one base, so this may be a read error. The CDR3 region is CASSLRDRDTEAFF. The CDR3, as DNA: TGTGCCAGCAGCCTCCGGGACAGGGACACTGAAGCTTTCTTT. This sequence joins TRBV2 and TRBJ1-1; 9 bases agree with TRBD1. V lost 6 bases to trimming and J lost 3 bases; unmatched junction nucleotides: 5. The CDR3 runs to 14 residues. Germline CDR1 is SNHLY and CDR2 is FYNNEI.

The genes are TRBV14 and TRBJ1-4, with D uncertain. Germline V lookup: CDR1 SGHDN, CDR2 FVKESK. This CDR3 spans 14 amino acids. Trimming stripped 4 bases from V and 8 bases from J, with 14 bases between. The DNA of the CDR3 is TGTGCCAGCAGCCCACGATTAATGGCGGAAAAACTGTTTTTT. This translates into CASSPRLMAEKLFF.

The rearrangement joins TRBV9 to TRBJ1-6; D gene ambiguous. V gave up 3 bases and J gave up 7 bases, with 11 bases separating them. Germline CDR1 reads SGDLS; CDR2 reads YYNGEE. The CDR3 runs to 14 residues. The CDR3 DNA is TGTGCCAGCAGCGCGAACAGCAACAATTCACCCCTCCACTTT. The encoded protein is CASSANSNNSPLHF.

This clonotype was seen ten or more times. V gene TRBV15 combines with J gene TRBJ1-6; D not resolved. Looked up from germline, CDR1 is LNHNV and CDR2 is YYDKDF (reference sequence). V was pared by 5 bases and J by 0 bases, with 17 bases between. This CDR3 contains 18 residues. CDR3 DNA: TGTGCCACCAGCCCTCGAGGGTGGAGCAGCTCCTATAATTCACCCCTCCACTTT. Its protein product is CATSPRGWSSSYNSPLHF. Using reference TRBV15 and TRBJ1-6 for the parts outside the CDR3, the full variable domain is DAMVIQNPRYQVTQFGKPVTLSCSQTLNHNVMYWYQQKSSQAPKLLFHYYDKDFNNEADTPDNFQSRRPNTSFCFLDIRSPGLGDTAMYLCATSPRGWSSSYNSPLHFGNGTRLTVT.

This clonotype was picked up one time. CDR3 residues: CASSLAGQGIGETQYF. CDR3 DNA: TGTGCCAGCAGCTTAGCGGGACAGGGTATAGGGGAGACCCAGTACTTC. The V and J genes are TRBV11-2 and TRBJ2-5, with TRBD1 matching over 9 bases. Per germline, CDR1 SGHAT and CDR2 FQNNGV. V was clipped by 1 base and J by 5 bases; unmatched bases: 8. The CDR3 is made up of 16 amino acids.